At least ten counts were recorded for the clone carrying this T cell receptor (beta chain). The entry originates in a study of type 1 regulatory T cells. TCRdb re-called the reads through MiXCR, storing one row per CDR3 protein. The sample lists about 18,000 distinct CDR3 sequences, roughly 10% occurring once. The V gene end was trimmed by 6 bases and the J gene end by 12 bases; junction bases not matched to a gene: 6. Germline assignment: CDR1 SEHNR and CDR2 FQNEAQ (reference sequence). This CDR3 is 12 amino acids long. Sequenced: CD4+ T cells, either the whole sample or a sorted fraction (not recorded which). The chain couples TRBV7-9 to TRBJ2-7, with TRBD2 identical over 12 bases. The sequence came from a human donor in good health. Here the CDR3 DNA reads TGTGCCAGCAGGGGGACTAGCGGGTCTCTGTACTTC. It yields the protein CASRGTSGSLYF. Complete variable domain (other parts from reference TRBV7-9 and TRBJ2-7): DTGVSQNPRHKITKRGQNVTFRCDPISEHNRLYWYRQTLGQGPEFLTYFQNEAQLEKSRLLSDRFSAERPKGSFSTLEIQRTEQGDSAMYLCASRGTSGSLYFGPGTRLTVT.